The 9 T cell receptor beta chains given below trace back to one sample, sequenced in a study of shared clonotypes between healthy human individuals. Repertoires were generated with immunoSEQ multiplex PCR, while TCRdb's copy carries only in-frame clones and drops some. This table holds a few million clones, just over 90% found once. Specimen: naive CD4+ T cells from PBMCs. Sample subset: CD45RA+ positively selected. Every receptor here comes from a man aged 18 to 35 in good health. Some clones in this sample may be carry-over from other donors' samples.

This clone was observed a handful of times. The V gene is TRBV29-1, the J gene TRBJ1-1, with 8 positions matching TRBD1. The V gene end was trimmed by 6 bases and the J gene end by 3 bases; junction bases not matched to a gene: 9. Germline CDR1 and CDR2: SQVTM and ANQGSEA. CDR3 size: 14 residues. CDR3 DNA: TGCAGCGTCGGATTCAGGACAGGGCACACTGAAGCTTTCTTT. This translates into CSVGFRTGHTEAFF.

CDR3 DNA: TGTGCCAGCTTTGGACGGGAGCTACGGAAGCAGTACTTC. Its protein is CASFGRELRKQYF. The chain recombines TRBV28 with TRBJ2-7; perhaps TRBD2 as D (6 bases). Germline loops: CDR1 MDHEN, CDR2 SYDVKM. There are 13 residues in the CDR3. Trimming cost V 8 bases and J 8 bases, with 19 bases left between them.

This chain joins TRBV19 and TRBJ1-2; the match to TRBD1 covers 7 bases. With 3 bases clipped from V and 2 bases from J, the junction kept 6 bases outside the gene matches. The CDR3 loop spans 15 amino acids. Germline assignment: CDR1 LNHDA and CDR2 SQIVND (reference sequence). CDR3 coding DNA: TGTGCCAGTAGTATTCCTGAGACAGGGAACTATGGCTACACCTTC. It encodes CASSIPETGNYGYTF.

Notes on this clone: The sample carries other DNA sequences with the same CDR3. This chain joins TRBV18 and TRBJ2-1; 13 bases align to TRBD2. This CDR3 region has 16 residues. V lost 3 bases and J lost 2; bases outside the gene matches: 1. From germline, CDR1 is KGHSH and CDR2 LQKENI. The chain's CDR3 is CASSPGTSGTYNEQFF. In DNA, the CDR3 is TGTGCCAGCTCACCTGGGACTAGCGGGACCTACAATGAGCAGTTCTTC.

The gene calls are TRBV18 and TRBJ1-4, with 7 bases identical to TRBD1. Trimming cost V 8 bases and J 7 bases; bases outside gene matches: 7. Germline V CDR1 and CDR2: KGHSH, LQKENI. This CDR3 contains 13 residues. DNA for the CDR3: TGTGCCAGCGAGGGGGCGGTCGGTGAAAAACTGTTTTTT. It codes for CASEGAVGEKLFF.

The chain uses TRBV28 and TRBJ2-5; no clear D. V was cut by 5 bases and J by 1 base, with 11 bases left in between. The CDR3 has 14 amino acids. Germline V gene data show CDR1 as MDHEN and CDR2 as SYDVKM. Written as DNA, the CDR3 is TGTGCCAGCAGTCCATTTAATACCCAAGAGACCCAGTACTTC. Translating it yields CASSPFNTQETQYF.

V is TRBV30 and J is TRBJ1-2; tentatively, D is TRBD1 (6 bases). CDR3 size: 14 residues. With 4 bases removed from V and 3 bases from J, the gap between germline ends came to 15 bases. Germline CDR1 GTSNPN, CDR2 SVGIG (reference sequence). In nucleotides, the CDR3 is TGTGCCTGGATCCCCGGACAGAAACACTATGGCTACACCTTC. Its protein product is CAWIPGQKHYGYTF. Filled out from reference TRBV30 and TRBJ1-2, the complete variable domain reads SQTIHQWPATLVQPVGSPLSLECTVEGTSNPNLYWYRQAAGRGLQLLFYSVGIGQISSEVPQNLSASRPQDRQFILSSKKLLLSDSGFYLCAWIPGQKHYGYTFGSGTRLTVV.

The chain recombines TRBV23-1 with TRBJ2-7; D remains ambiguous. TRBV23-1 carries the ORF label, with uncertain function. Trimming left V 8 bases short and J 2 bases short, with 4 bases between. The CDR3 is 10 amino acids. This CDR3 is CASGTYEQYF. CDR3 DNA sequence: TGCGCCAGCGGGACCTACGAGCAGTACTTC.

The CDR3 nucleotides are TGTGCCAGCAGCGCGGACGGCCGAGAGTTTAGTGGCTACACCTTC. It is translated as CASSADGREFSGYTF. The chain carries TRBV9 and TRBJ1-2, with D unclear. Trimming removed 3 bases at V and 7 bases at J, with 19 bases between. This CDR3 region has 15 residues. Germline CDR1 SGDLS, CDR2 YYNGEE.